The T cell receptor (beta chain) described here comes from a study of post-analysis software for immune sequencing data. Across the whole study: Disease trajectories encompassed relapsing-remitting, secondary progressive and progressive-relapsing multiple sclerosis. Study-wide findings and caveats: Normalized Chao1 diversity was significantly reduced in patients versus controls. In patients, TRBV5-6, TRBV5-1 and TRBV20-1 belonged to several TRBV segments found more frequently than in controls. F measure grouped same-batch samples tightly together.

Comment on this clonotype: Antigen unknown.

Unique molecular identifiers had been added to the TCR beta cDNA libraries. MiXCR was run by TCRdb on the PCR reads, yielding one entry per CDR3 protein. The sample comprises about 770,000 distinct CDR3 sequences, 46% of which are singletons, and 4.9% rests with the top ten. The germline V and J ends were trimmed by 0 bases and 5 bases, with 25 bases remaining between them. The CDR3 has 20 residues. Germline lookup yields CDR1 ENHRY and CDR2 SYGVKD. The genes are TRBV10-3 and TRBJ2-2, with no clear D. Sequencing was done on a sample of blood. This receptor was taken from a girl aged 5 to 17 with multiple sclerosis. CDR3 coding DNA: TGTGCCATCAGTGAGTCGTCCTGGATACCCCCGATTATGAATACCGGGGAGCTGTTTTTT. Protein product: CAISESSWIPPIMNTGELFF.